This T cell receptor beta chain came from a study of long-term antiretroviral therapy in people with HIV. Germline values: CDR1 SGHRS, CDR2 YFSETQ. V was pared by 1 base and J by 5 bases, with 5 bases of the junction left unmatched. The CDR3 extends over 16 amino acids. Researchers ran immunoSEQ v3.0 at survey level. What sequencing targeted per sample was about 40,000-50,000 T-cell genomes. Here immunoSEQ multiplex PCR was the method, and the copy in TCRdb shows in-frame clones only, minus some. The sample has roughly 12,000 clones; 83% are singletons. The specimen comprised unsorted PBMCs, sampled 3.4 years after starting antiretroviral therapy. This chain links TRBV5-1 with TRBJ2-2; 10 bases agree with TRBD2. The TCR sequence derives from a man aged 35-49 years with HIV. CDR3 region: CASSLLAGEGTGELFF. CDR3 DNA sequence: TGCGCCAGCAGCTTGCTAGCGGGGGAAGGGACCGGGGAGCTGTTTTTT.